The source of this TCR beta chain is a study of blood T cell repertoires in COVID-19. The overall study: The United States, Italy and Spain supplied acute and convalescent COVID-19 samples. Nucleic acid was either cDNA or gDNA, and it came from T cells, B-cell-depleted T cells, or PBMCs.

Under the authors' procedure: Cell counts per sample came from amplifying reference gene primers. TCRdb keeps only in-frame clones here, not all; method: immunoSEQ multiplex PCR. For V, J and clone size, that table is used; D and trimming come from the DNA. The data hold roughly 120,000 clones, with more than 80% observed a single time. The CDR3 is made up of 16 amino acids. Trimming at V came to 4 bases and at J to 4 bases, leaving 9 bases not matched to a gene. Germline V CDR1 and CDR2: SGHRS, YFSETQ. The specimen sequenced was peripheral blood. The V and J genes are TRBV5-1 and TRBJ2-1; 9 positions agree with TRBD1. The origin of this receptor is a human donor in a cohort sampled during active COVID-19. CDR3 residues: CASSTSIGTGYNEQFF. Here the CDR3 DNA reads TGCGCCAGCAGCACCTCGATCGGGACAGGGTACAATGAGCAGTTCTTC.